Included here is one T cell receptor beta chain sequence, with context. What this receptor recognizes is not known. No much larger clone exists at a distance of one base, and base qualities are not known. One collaborating source in Seattle enrolled patients while the patients were actively infected and followed the patients over time throughout the course of disease. Collaborating institutions collected whole blood in K2EDTA tubes following their own protocols. For TCRbeta analysis, collaborator samples were shipped as frozen whole blood, as isolated PBMCs, or as DNA extracted from either sample type. The sample originates from a study of blood T cell repertoires in COVID-19 (dated by TCRdb to 2018 to 2020). Turning to the overall study: Collaborator samples came from the United States, Italy and Spain and covered acute and convalescent phases of COVID-19. A de-identified subject ID, COVID-19 status, age in years and sex were almost always included in the sample metadata. Where HLA class I and class II types were available, the types were taken from metadata supplied by the sample provider, not from assay-based typing. The prospective study material was composed of cDNA or gDNA derived from T cells, B-cell-depleted T cells, or PBMCs. Samples came from the ongoing ImmuneRACE study (first 160 participants) plus 1,254 subjects from 6 global collaborators. A freely available public database, intended as a resource for researchers studying the immune response to SARS-CoV-2, is where the repertoires were released. Deeply sampled blood TCRbeta repertoires from subjects exposed to, actively infected with, or recovered from COVID-19 were included in the dataset. Results and caveats for the whole study, not just this receptor: The quantity of clinical and demographic metadata differed by source and by participant and was supplied without curation.

TCRbeta CDR3 regions were amplified from genomic DNA by means of the immunoSEQ Assay, a bias-controlled multiplex PCR. Per the original workflow: The number of nucleated cells in each sample was estimated from the amplification of reference gene primers within the assay. To quantify the absolute abundance of each unique TCRbeta CDR3 rearrangement, sequence reads were collapsed and filtered. For each sample, productive Simpson clonality was calculated as the square root of Simpson's diversity index across productive rearrangements. What TCRdb holds here is the immuneACCESS table cut down to in-frame rearrangements. Part of the clones is not present; checked against another copy, under half of the missing clones reflect an unresolved V gene, and the others are unexplained. V and J calls and clone size follow that table, whereas D and trimming were derived from the DNA. For this sample the table gives approximately 60,000 clones, of which 75% to 90% were detected only once. The top ten clonotypes cover 22% of the sample.

According to the germline V gene, CDR1 reads MNHNS and CDR2 reads SASEGT. The germline V end is reduced by 0 bases and the J end by 1 base; junction bases left unmatched: 11. The CDR3 starts with the cysteine, ends with the phenylalanine, and has 19 residues. The only DNA kept is the CDR3, 57 bases in frame from the first base. Material for sequencing was peripheral blood. The origin of this receptor is an elderly woman with COVID-19, enrolled during active disease. This receptor chain uses TRBV6-1 and TRBJ2-4; 8 central bases correspond to TRBD2. The CDR3 reads CASSEAPGGALKAKNIQYF. The DNA reads as follows: TGTGCCAGCAGTGAAGCGCCGGGGGGGGCCTTGAAGGCCAAAAACATTCAGTACTTC.